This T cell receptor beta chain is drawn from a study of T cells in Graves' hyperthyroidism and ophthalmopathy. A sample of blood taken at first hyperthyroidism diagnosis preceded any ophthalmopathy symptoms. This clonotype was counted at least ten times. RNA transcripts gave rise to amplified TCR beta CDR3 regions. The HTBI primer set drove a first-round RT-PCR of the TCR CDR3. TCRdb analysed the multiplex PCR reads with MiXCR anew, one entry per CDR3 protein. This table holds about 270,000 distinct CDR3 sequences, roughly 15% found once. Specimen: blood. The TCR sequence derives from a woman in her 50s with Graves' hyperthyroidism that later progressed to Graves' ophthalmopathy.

The DNA of the CDR3 is TGTGCCAGTACAGGGGCATCAATGCGGTTCTTC. Its translation is CASTGASMRFF. V gene TRBV6-2 or TRBV6-3 combines with J gene TRBJ2-1; 7 bases agree with TRBD1. V shed 9 bases and J 15 bases; nucleotides not matched to a gene: 11. CDR1 is MNHEY, CDR2 SVGEGT, per germline. The CDR3 has 11 residues.